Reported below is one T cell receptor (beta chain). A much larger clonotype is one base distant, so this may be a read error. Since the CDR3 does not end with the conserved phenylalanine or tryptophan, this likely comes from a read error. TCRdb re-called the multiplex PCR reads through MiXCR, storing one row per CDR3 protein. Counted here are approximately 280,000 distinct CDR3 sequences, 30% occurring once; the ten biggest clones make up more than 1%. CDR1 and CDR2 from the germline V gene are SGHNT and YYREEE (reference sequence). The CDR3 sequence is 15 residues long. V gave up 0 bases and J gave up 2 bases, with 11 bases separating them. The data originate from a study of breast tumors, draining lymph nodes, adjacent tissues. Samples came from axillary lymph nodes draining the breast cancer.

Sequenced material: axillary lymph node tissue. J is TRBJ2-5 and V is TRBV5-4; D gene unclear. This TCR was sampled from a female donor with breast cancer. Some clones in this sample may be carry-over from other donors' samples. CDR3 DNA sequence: TGTGCCAGCAGCTTGGAGGTCGTCAGGCAAGAGACCCAGTACCTC. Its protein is CASSLEVVRQETQYL.